By share, the clone carrying this T cell receptor (beta chain) ranks as medium-sized. J lost 8 bases, V lost 4 bases, and 10 bases had no gene match. Per the germline V gene, CDR1 is SGHRS and CDR2 is YFSETQ. This CDR3 contains 15 residues. This specimen comes from a study of long-term antiretroviral therapy in people with HIV. The immunoSEQ assay was v3.0, run at survey level. TCRdb's table, derived via immunoSEQ multiplex PCR, lists solely in-frame clones and lacks some. The sample has about 12,000 clones, roughly 80% seen once. The clonotype comes from a woman aged 18 to 35 with HIV. The chain has TRBV5-1 and TRBJ1-2; 11 positions agree with TRBD1. The material sequenced was unsorted PBMCs, taken 1.3 years after starting antiretroviral therapy. The CDR3 DNA reads TGCGCCAGCAGCATCGATCCGGGACAGGGGGACGGCTACACCTTC. Its translation: CASSIDPGQGDGYTF. The whole variable domain, filled in from reference TRBV5-1 and TRBJ1-2, reads KAGVTQTPRYLIKTRGQQVTLSCSPISGHRSVSWYQQTPGQGLQFLFEYFSETQRNKGNFPGRFSGRQFSNSRSEMNVSTLELGDSALYLCASSIDPGQGDGYTFGSGTRLTVV.